This TCR beta chain was profiled in a study of low-dose radiotherapy and immunotherapy resistance in tumors. Whole-study context: Cohort 1 got 0.5 Gy per fraction every 2 weeks, 6.5 Gy in total. Patients were treated with intravenous nivolumab at 240 mg every two weeks and were also dosed with ipilimumab at 1 mg/kg every six weeks. A dose of 1 Gy per fraction every two weeks went to Cohort 2, totaling 13 Gy over 26 weeks.

The CDR3 has 18 residues. Only a few counts were recorded for this clonotype. Primers targeting TRAV and TRBV primed first-strand cDNA, covering alpha and beta chains. Amplification of TCRs used a constant-region primer and V-primer adapter for 15 to 25 PCR cycles. MiXCR was run by TCRdb on the reads, yielding one entry per CDR3 protein. The sample comprises 95,000 to 100,000 distinct CDR3 sequences, around 21% of which are singletons, and over 4% rests with the top ten. Time point of the sample: after trial treatment. Regarding treatment: LDRT plus nivolumab, ipilimumab, low-dose cyclophosphamide and aspirin (RACIN trial). Every donor's regimen consisted of nivolumab, ipilimumab, aspirin, low-dose cyclophosphamide and low-dose radiotherapy.

This sequence was found in a male donor with prostate cancer. This chain uses TRBV1 with TRBJ2-1; the table's D call TRBD2 went unverified against the DNA. TRBV1 corresponds to a pseudogene. The sample was PBMCs, taken after low-dose radiotherapy plus immunotherapy. CDR3 nucleotide sequence: TGCGCCAGCAGCCCCAGGCTCCCAAATCTAGCGGGGGCCAATGAGCAGTTCTTC. Translated, it gives CASSPRLPNLAGANEQFF.